The clone carrying this T cell receptor (beta chain) has just one count. This record comes from a study of T cell responses to AZD1222 COVID-19 vaccine. Turning to the study itself: Whether given at about 4 or about 12 weeks, second doses were pooled.

Measured with immunoSEQ multiplex PCR; TCRdb has only the in-frame clones, and not every one. The sample comprises roughly 100,000 clones, nearly 90% of which are singletons, and roughly 1.7% rests with the top ten. Sequencing was performed on peripheral blood, taken on day 0 of AZD1222 vaccination. This TCR was sampled from an adult in good health.

The CDR3 sequence is CASSPQRGTENTEAFF. CDR3 nucleotide sequence: TGTGCCAGCTCACCACAGCGCGGGACGGAGAACACTGAAGCTTTCTTT. V and J are TRBV18 and TRBJ1-1; maybe TRBD1 (5 bases). CDR3 length: 16 residues. V gave up 1 base and J gave up 1 base, with 13 bases separating them. Germline V CDR1 and CDR2: KGHSH, LQKENI.